This record concerns one TCR beta chain sequence. CDR1 and CDR2 (germline): SGHAT, FQNNGV. J gave up 4 bases and V 3 bases, and 4 bases lay outside the gene matches. This CDR3 spans 14 amino acids. The sample originates from a study of shared clonotypes between healthy human individuals. Generated by immunoSEQ multiplex PCR, the TCRdb table keeps only in-frame clones and is missing some. The top ten hold 0.32% of the sample, which has about 380,000 clones, 90% to 97% seen once. The chain recombines TRBV11-2 with TRBJ2-7, with 9 bases aligning to TRBD2. The clonotype comes from a man between 25 and 39 years old in good health. The sequenced material came from memory CD8+ T cells sorted from blood. Subset described: CD45RO+ cells pooled with CCR7-negative TemRA cells. CDR3 bases: TGTGCCAGCAGCTTGGGACTAGCAATGTACGAGCAGTACTTC. It codes for CASSLGLAMYEQYF.